These 18 T cell receptor beta chains originate from one sample sequenced in a study of T cells after yellow fever vaccination. Each CDR3 protein gets one entry after TCRdb re-called the 5' RACE reads with MiXCR. The profile covers about 110,000 distinct CDR3 sequences, with more than 7.5% appearing a single time and roughly 25% taken by the ten largest. This material consisted of CD8+ T cells sorted from PBMCs, taken 45 days after the yellow fever booster vaccination. Receptors were obtained from a young man who received the YFV17D yellow fever vaccine.

In this sample, this clonotype turned up many times. The chain is built from TRBV6-5 and TRBJ2-7, with 7 nucleotides matching TRBD1. Germline V gene data show CDR1 as MNHEY and CDR2 as SVGAGI. V lost 3 bases to trimming and J lost 2 bases; unmatched junction nucleotides: 4. The CDR3 extends over 14 amino acids. CDR3 DNA: TGTGCCAGCAGTTATGGGACAGAGCCCTACGAGCAGTACTTC. Amino acid sequence: CASSYGTEPYEQYF.

This clonotype occurred many times. The V gene is TRBV7-6, the J gene TRBJ2-2; 10 positions agree with TRBD2. The CDR3 consists of 16 residues. V lost 3 bases to trimming and J lost 7 bases; unmatched junction nucleotides: 8. Germline CDR1 SGHVS, CDR2 FNYEAQ. The CDR3 DNA reads as TGTGCCAGCAGCTTGGAGCGGGAGGGCCTGAACGGGGAGCTGTTTTTT. The encoded protein is CASSLEREGLNGELFF.

About this clonotype: A read error is possible here, since a much larger clone lies one base away. The chain uses TRBV12-3 or TRBV12-4 and TRBJ1-1; D unresolved. With 5 bases removed from V and 5 bases from J, the gap between germline ends came to 9 bases. The CDR3 runs to 12 residues. The CDR3 DNA is TGTGCCAGCAGTGCTTCGAAAACTGAAGCTTTCTTT. The encoded protein is CASSASKTEAFF.

This clonotype was found many times. The chain recombines TRBV27 with TRBJ1-2; D uncertain. Germline CDR1 MNHEY, CDR2 SMNVEV (reference sequence). Trimming took off 5 bases at V and 4 bases at J, with 11 bases between the two ends. The CDR3 is 13 amino acids. Here the CDR3 DNA reads TGTGCCAGCAGTCCCCGGGCCCTCTATGGCTACACCTTC. It translates to CASSPRALYGYTF.

The table lists this clonotype with many counts. This chain uses TRBV7-6 with TRBJ1-4, with D perhaps matching TRBD1 (5 bases). This CDR3 is built from 16 residues. The V and J ends lost 1 base and 4 bases respectively, with 13 bases between them. Germline loops: CDR1 SGHVS, CDR2 FNYEAQ. Here the CDR3 DNA reads TGTGCCAGCAGCTTAGTCCAGGGTCCTAGTAATGAAAAACTGTTTTTT. It encodes CASSLVQGPSNEKLFF.

The sample holds many counts of this clonotype. V is TRBV20-1 and J is TRBJ2-5; D is undetermined. The CDR3 is 10 amino acids. The germline V gene has CDR1 DFQATT and CDR2 SNEGSKA (reference sequence). With 5 bases removed from V and 5 bases from J, the gap between germline ends came to 6 bases. Here the CDR3 DNA reads TGCAGTGCTCAGTTGGAGACCCAGTACTTC. Translation: CSAQLETQYF.

This clonotype was observed at least ten times. The J gene is TRBJ2-7, the V gene TRBV5-1; TRBD2 is a possible D gene (7 bases). Trimming left V 2 bases short and J 6 bases short, with 12 bases between. CDR3 length equals 13 residues. The germline gives CDR1 SGHRS, CDR2 YFSETQ. The CDR3 is CASSFGGGGEQYF. CDR3 coding DNA: TGCGCCAGCAGCTTCGGCGGGGGCGGCGAGCAGTACTTC.

This clonotype has at least ten counts. This sequence joins TRBV20-1 and TRBJ2-1, with D hard to call. Trimming cost V 6 bases and J 5 bases, with 14 bases left between them. The CDR3 runs 13 residues. Germline assignment: CDR1 DFQATT and CDR2 SNEGSKA (reference sequence). The chain's CDR3 is CSAISGENNEQFF. The CDR3, as DNA: TGCAGTGCCATTTCAGGCGAGAACAATGAGCAGTTCTTC.

In its sample, this clonotype is medium-sized. The J gene is TRBJ2-1, the V gene TRBV5-6; 8 nucleotides match TRBD2. The CDR3 is made up of 14 amino acids. The V segment lost 2 bases and the J segment 3 bases; nucleotides outside the gene matches: 1. Germline V gene data show CDR1 as SGHDT and CDR2 as YYEEEE. In nucleotides, the CDR3 is TGTGCCAGCAGCTTAACTAGCGGCTACAATGAGCAGTTCTTC. It codes for CASSLTSGYNEQFF.

This clonotype came up many times. The chain employs TRBV7-3 and TRBJ2-1, with D uncertain. Trimming pared 1 base from V and 0 bases from J, leaving 7 bases between. This CDR3 has 15 amino acids. CDR1 and CDR2 (germline): SGHTA, FQGTGA. CDR3: CASSLILSSYNEQFF. DNA for the CDR3: TGTGCCAGCAGCTTAATTTTGAGCTCCTACAATGAGCAGTTCTTC. The variable domain in full, completed from reference TRBV7-3 and TRBJ2-1, reads GAGVSQTPSNKVTEKGKYVELRCDPISGHTALYWYRQSLGQGPEFLIYFQGTGAADDSGLPNDRFFAVRPEGSVSTLKIQRTERGDSAVYLCASSLILSSYNEQFFGPGTRLTVL.

This clonotype was found many times. The chain employs TRBV20-1 and TRBJ2-5; maybe TRBD2 (6 bases). Germline lookup yields CDR1 DFQATT and CDR2 SNEGSKA (reference sequence). The CDR3 totals 14 residues. Trimming stripped 7 bases from V and 4 bases from J, with 19 bases between. CDR3 region: CSVSTASGAETQYF. For the CDR3, the DNA is TGCAGTGTCAGTACGGCGTCGGGAGCAGAGACCCAGTACTTC.

This clonotype has only a few counts. V usage is TRBV15 and J usage is TRBJ2-3; 10 nucleotides line up with TRBD2. The CDR3 is 16 residues long. The V segment lost 3 bases and the J segment 2 bases; nucleotides outside the gene matches: 5. CDR1 LNHNV and CDR2 YYDKDF come from the germline V gene (reference sequence). In nucleotides, the CDR3 is TGTGCCACCAGCAGCTCCGGGACTAGCGACACAGATACGCAGTATTTT. Translating gives CATSSSGTSDTDTQYF.

This clonotype was counted many times. V is TRBV11-2 and J is TRBJ2-3; 9 bases map to TRBD2. In germline, CDR1 is SGHAT, CDR2 FQNNGV. With V trimmed by 5 bases and J by 6 bases, 15 bases remained unmatched. The CDR3 totals 17 residues. CDR3 nucleotides: TGTGCCAGCAGCCTTAAGGCCCCGGGACTAGCCGGGGATACGCAGTATTTT. Translated, it gives CASSLKAPGLAGDTQYF.

This clonotype was recorded a few times. The chain is built from TRBV14 and TRBJ2-2; D is undetermined. Trimming cost V 4 bases and J 7 bases, with 7 bases left between them. The CDR3 loop spans 12 amino acids. Per the germline V gene, CDR1 is SGHDN and CDR2 is FVKESK. For the CDR3, the DNA is TGTGCCAGCAGCCCGGATGGCGGGGAGCTGTTTTTT. It codes for CASSPDGGELFF.

This clonotype turned up a few times. The chain combines TRBV12-3 or TRBV12-4 with TRBJ1-2; 8 bases line up with TRBD1. The CDR3 is 17 residues long. Trimming cost V 3 bases and J 0 bases; bases outside gene matches: 9. CDR3 amino acids: CASSFGGTGLANYGYTF. The CDR3, as DNA: TGTGCCAGCAGTTTTGGGGGGACAGGTCTAGCTAACTATGGCTACACCTTC.

This clonotype was counted many times. The gene calls are TRBV20-1 and TRBJ2-7; no firm D call. This CDR3 comprises 12 residues. Trimming took off 2 bases at V and 0 bases at J, with 5 bases between the two ends. Germline loops: CDR1 DFQATT, CDR2 SNEGSKA (reference sequence). Here the CDR3 DNA reads TGCAGTGCTAGACAGCACTCCTACGAGCAGTACTTC. Translated: CSARQHSYEQYF.

Ten or more counts support this clonotype. The chain links TRBV20-1 to TRBJ2-5; D is unresolved. The germline CDR1 and CDR2 sequences are DFQATT and SNEGSKA (reference sequence). Trimming shortened V by 4 bases and J by 0 bases, and 9 bases separated the two germline ends. The CDR3 is 13 residues long. CDR3 nucleotide sequence: TGCAGTGCTACTCTTGAGTACCAAGAGACCCAGTACTTC. It encodes CSATLEYQETQYF.

This chain links TRBV18 with TRBJ1-2; possible D gene TRBD1, 6 bases. The CDR3 has 17 amino acids. V lost 3 bases and J lost 4, with 21 bases in between. From germline, CDR1 is KGHSH and CDR2 LQKENI. This CDR3 reads CASSPPVSGEDLYGYTF. The CDR3 DNA reads TGTGCCAGCTCACCCCCCGTCTCAGGGGAAGACCTCTATGGCTACACCTTC.